This T cell receptor beta chain was captured in a study of neurological immune-mediated disorders (dated by TCRdb to between 2019 and 2020). For context, the study as a whole: The study compared peripheral blood TCR-beta repertoires of HTLV-I-associated myelopathy (HAM/TSP) patients, multiple sclerosis patients and healthy controls using UMI-based sequencing. The cohort included about 70 subjects: about 15 with HAM/TSP, approximately 34 with multiple sclerosis, and some 20 healthy controls. Longitudinal HAM/TSP and healthy donors were sampled at 3 time-points each (about 3-40 month intervals). Longitudinal samples, technical triplicates and paired sorted CD4+ and CD8+ T-cell subsets, alongside PBMC samples, were included among the roughly 97 TCR-beta libraries.

There are 14 amino acids in the CDR3, from cysteine to phenylalanine inclusive. The retained sequence is limited to the CDR3, 42 bases, with the frame set at the first base. V is shortened by 2 bases, J by 3 bases, and the region joining them spans 9 bases. CDR1 MNHEY and CDR2 SVGAGI were looked up in the germline V gene. What the research found in general, with its limitations: No identical CDR3 amino acid sequences were found to be shared among expanded clones across subjects, suggesting that TCR-beta repertoires were private in all groups. TCR clonal expansion was greatest in HAM/TSP patients and smallest in MS patients, who ranked below even healthy controls.

cDNA synthesis used template-switch 5'RACE with a primer carrying a 10-nucleotide random unique molecular identifier tagging each TCR transcript. Each sequencing run produced over 180 million TCR-beta sequences covering 15-18 subjects. The RNeasy kit was used for extraction of total RNA. The KAPA Real-time Library Amplification kit was used to amplify TCR-beta VDJ regions with primers targeting the TCR constant region and the 5'RACE anchor. Sample indexes and Illumina adaptors were added in a first PCR, after which library yield was increased in a second PCR. After Ampure bead purification, the TCR product of roughly 650 bp was size-selected on a 2% E-gel SizeSelection system. Before pooling, library quality was checked on a Bioanalyzer, concentration was measured with Qubit, and libraries were quantified with the Kapa Library Quantification kit. An Illumina HiSeq 2500 was used to sequence the libraries paired-end at 2 x 150 bp. To increase sequence diversity, about 25-30% phiX was spiked into each library pool. The source study handled its data this way. Quality-filtered reads were processed with the UMI-based MiGEC pipeline, and over 80% of raw TCR sequences were removed by the MiGEC pipeline during error correction. VDJ genes were aligned to IMGT germline references, and each clonotype was defined by a unique CDR3 amino acid sequence together with V-J genes. Clonal expansion, Shannon diversity, and CDR3 relatedness (CalcPairwiseDistances, ClusterSamples) were evaluated with VDJtools, and phylogenetic trees were built with CLCbio workbench. A clone was classed as expanded if it had 8 or more unique UMIs, a cutoff based on coefficient-of-variation modelling across technical triplicates. TCRdb passed the public sequencing reads through fastp at Q25 and MiXCR, retaining productive beta sequences. Each entry merges the rows of one CDR3 protein and shows their most common DNA and genes. It is TCRdb's table, rather than the study itself, that gives the V and J calls and clone size. Present in this sample are roughly 48,000 distinct CDR3 sequences, roughly 12% of which were seen just once. The ten largest clonotypes hold around 10% of the sample.

Ten or more counts support this clonotype. This receptor's antigen is unknown. No much larger clone is present one base from it, and per-base qualities are unavailable. In the paper's terms, the time point label means: longitudinal time-point 3. For unsorted PBMC libraries, 2 million PBMCs were used after storage in RNAlater at -80 degrees C until RNA extraction. Peripheral blood underwent Ficoll-Hypaque density gradient centrifugation to isolate PBMCs, which were then cryopreserved in liquid nitrogen. The sequence was collected from a male donor with HTLV-1-associated myelopathy (HAM/TSP). Input material: PBMCs. The chain couples TRBV6-5 to TRBJ2-3; the D gene cannot be named for sure. Here the CDR3 is given as CASSYSIVTDTQYF. The nucleotide sequence reads as follows: TGTGCCAGCAGTTACAGTATCGTGACAGATACGCAGTATTTT.